Included here is one T cell receptor (beta chain) sequence, with context. The antigen is undetermined. This record comes from a study of cytomegalovirus exposure and HLA in healthy donors. Study overall: In terms of ancestry, the Caucasian-associated cluster contained 75% to 90% of the 350 to 450 genotyped donors. Overall study findings and caveats: Likely technical artifact: a cluster of highly shared sequence variants. As a later analysis revealed, most CMV-associated TCR beta chains appeared HLA-restricted.

13 Jbeta primers and 60 Vbeta primers were used for the PCR. The data were produced by immunoSEQ multiplex PCR, yet TCRdb's version contains in-frame clones alone and is incomplete. The profile shows 85,000 to 120,000 clones, 77% of them singletons. This receptor was identified in a male donor in good health and CMV-seropositive. The sequenced sample consisted of PBMCs.

Here the CDR3 reads CASSPISGDRGNNQPQHF. The CDR3 region has the DNA TGCGCCAGCAGTCCTATCAGCGGGGACAGGGGGAACAATCAGCCCCAGCATTTT. The rearrangement links TRBV23-1 to TRBJ1-5, with 11 bases identical to TRBD1. TRBV23-1 is an ORF for which the function is uncertain. The CDR3 is made up of 18 amino acids. The junction had 11 bases not matched to a gene; V was cut back by 4 bases and J by 3 bases.